These 7 T cell receptor beta chains came from one sample sequenced in a study of long-term antiretroviral therapy in people with HIV. Runs used v3.0 of the immunoSEQ assay and were done at survey level. Generated by immunoSEQ multiplex PCR, the TCRdb table keeps only in-frame clones and is missing some. In the table there are about 21,000 clones, around 86% of which are singletons. The sample was unsorted PBMCs, taken 0.2 years before starting antiretroviral therapy. These receptors were collected from a man aged 18 to 29 with HIV.

CDR3 protein: CASSLSSGSTDTQYF. CDR3 DNA: TGTGCCAGCAGCTTGTCTAGCGGAAGCACAGATACGCAGTATTTT. This chain links TRBV7-9 with TRBJ2-3; 7 bases line up with TRBD2. The J segment lost 0 bases and the V segment lost 3 bases, leaving 3 bases of the junction unmatched. This CDR3 contains 15 residues. Germline loops: CDR1 SEHNR, CDR2 FQNEAQ (reference sequence).

This rearrangement joins TRBV11-2 to TRBJ1-6; D not resolved. This CDR3 is 13 amino acids long. CDR1 is SGHAT and CDR2 is FQNNGV in the germline V gene. With 3 bases removed from V and 10 bases from J, the gap between germline ends came to 10 bases. The CDR3 coding sequence is TGTGCCAGCAGCTTTTCAACATGGTCACCCCTCCACTTT. Amino acids: CASSFSTWSPLHF.

The chain has TRBV9 and TRBJ2-3; D not resolved. Trimming pared 0 bases from V and 0 bases from J, leaving 5 bases between. Per the germline V gene, CDR1 is SGDLS and CDR2 is YYNGEE. The CDR3 has 14 residues. The DNA of the CDR3 is TGTGCCAGCAGCGTAGACGGTAGCACAGATACGCAGTATTTT. It encodes CASSVDGSTDTQYF.

The chain recombines TRBV2 with TRBJ1-2; D might be TRBD1 (6 bases). Trimming stripped 4 bases from V and 4 bases from J, with 10 bases between. CDR3 length equals 13 residues. Germline CDR1 is SNHLY and CDR2 is FYNNEI. The CDR3 DNA reads TGTGCCAGCAGTGGATTGGACAGCTATGGCTACACCTTC. Its protein product is CASSGLDSYGYTF.

This chain links TRBV7-9 with TRBJ1-2, with D tentatively TRBD1 (5 bases). The CDR3 has 15 amino acids. Trimming took 1 base from V and 0 from J, leaving 9 bases between them. Per the germline V gene, CDR1 is SEHNR and CDR2 is FQNEAQ (reference sequence). Written as DNA, the CDR3 is TGTGCCAGCAGCTTAGGGGACGGGGCTAACTATGGCTACACCTTC. It encodes CASSLGDGANYGYTF.

The chain uses TRBV5-1 and TRBJ2-1; unclear D gene. CDR3 length: 15 residues. Trimming took off 4 bases at V and 0 bases at J, with 11 bases between the two ends. Germline CDR1 is SGHRS and CDR2 is YFSETQ. This CDR3 is CASSNDKVSYNEQFF. CDR3 sequence (DNA): TGCGCCAGCAGCAACGACAAAGTCTCCTACAATGAGCAGTTCTTC.

CDR3 sequence (DNA): TGTGCCAGCGACGAGGGAAGAGGGGGGAGGACCCAGTACTTC. This translates into CASDEGRGGRTQYF. The rearrangement joins TRBV2 to TRBJ2-5; the D gene could be TRBD1 or TRBD2 (6 bases each). V was pared by 8 bases and J by 7 bases, with 20 bases between. This CDR3 has 14 residues. Germline V lookup: CDR1 SNHLY, CDR2 FYNNEI.